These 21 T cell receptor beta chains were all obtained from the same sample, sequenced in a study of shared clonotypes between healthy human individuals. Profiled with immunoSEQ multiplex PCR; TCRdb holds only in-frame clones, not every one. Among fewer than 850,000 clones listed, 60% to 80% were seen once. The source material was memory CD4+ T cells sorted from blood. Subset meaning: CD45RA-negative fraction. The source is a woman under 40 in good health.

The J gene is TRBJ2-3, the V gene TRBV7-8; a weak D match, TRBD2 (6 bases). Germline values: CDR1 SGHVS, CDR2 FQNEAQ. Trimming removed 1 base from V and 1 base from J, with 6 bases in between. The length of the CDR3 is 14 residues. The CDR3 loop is CASSLERGTDTQYF. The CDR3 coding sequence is TGTGCCAGCAGCTTAGAGCGGGGCACAGATACGCAGTATTTT.

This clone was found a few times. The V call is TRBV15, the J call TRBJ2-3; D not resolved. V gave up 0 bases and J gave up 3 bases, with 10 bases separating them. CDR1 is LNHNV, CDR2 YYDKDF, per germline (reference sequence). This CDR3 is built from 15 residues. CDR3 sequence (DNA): TGTGCCACCAGCAGAGATTTTAAGGGAACAGATACGCAGTATTTT. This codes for CATSRDFKGTDTQYF.

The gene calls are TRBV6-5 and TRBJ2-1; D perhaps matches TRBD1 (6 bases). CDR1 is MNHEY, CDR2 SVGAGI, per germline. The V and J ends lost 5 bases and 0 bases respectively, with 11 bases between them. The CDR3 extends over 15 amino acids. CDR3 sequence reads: CASSTGTNSYNEQFF. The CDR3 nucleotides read TGTGCCAGCAGTACCGGGACAAACTCCTACAATGAGCAGTTCTTC.

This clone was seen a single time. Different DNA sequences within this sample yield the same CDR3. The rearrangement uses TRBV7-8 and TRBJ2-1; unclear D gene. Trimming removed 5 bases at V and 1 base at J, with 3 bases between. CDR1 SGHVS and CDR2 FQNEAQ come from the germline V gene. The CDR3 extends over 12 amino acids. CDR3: CASSLSYNEQFF. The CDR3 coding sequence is TGTGCCAGCAGCCTATCCTACAATGAGCAGTTCTTC.

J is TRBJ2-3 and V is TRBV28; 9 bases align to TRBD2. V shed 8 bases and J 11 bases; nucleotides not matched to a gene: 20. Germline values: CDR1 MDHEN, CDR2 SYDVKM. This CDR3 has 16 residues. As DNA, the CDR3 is TGTGCCAGCGCCCCACACGGGGGACTAGCCTTCAGGGGGCAGTATTTT. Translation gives CASAPHGGLAFRGQYF. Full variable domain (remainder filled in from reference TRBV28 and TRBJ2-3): DVKVTQSSRYLVKRTGEKVFLECVQDMDHENMFWYRQDPGLGLRLIYFSYDVKMKEKGDIPEGYSVSREKKERFSLILESASTNQTSMYLCASAPHGGLAFRGQYFGPGTRLTVL.

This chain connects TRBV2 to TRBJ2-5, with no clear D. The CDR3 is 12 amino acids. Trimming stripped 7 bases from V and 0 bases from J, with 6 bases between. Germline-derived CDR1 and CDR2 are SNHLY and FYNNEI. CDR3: CASKHDQETQYF. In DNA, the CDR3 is TGTGCCAGCAAACACGACCAAGAGACCCAGTACTTC.

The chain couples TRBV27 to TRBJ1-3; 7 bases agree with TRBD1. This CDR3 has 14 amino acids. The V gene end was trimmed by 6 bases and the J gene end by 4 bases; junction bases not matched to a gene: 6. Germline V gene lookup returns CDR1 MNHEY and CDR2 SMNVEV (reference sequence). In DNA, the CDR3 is TGTGCCAGCAGAAGAACAGGGGTCGGAAACACCATATATTTT. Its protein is CASRRTGVGNTIYF.

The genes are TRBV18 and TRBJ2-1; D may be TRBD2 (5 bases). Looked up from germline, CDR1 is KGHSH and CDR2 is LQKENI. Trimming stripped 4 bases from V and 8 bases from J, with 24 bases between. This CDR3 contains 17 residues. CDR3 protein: CASSLQKKFGKLDEQFF. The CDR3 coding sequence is TGTGCCAGCTCACTACAGAAAAAATTCGGGAAATTGGATGAGCAGTTCTTC.

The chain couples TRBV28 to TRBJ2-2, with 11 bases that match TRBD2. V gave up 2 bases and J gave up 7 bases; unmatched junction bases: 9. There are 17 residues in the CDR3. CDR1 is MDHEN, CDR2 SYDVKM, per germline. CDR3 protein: CASSLLAGGSIVGELFF. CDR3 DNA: TGTGCCAGCAGTTTACTAGCGGGAGGCAGTATTGTCGGGGAGCTGTTTTTT.

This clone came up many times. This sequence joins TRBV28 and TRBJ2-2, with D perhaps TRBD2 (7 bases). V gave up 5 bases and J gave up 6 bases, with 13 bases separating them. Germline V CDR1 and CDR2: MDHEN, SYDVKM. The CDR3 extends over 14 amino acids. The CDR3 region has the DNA TGTGCCAGCAGTATCTGGGGGGGCTCCGGGGAGCTGTTTTTT. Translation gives CASSIWGGSGELFF.

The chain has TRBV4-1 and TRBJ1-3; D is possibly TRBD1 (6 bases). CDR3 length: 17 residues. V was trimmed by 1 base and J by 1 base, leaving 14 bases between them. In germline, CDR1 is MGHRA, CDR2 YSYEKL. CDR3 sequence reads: CASSQGPGTRSGNTIYF. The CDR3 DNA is TGCGCCAGCAGCCAAGGTCCCGGGACACGGTCTGGAAACACCATATATTTT.

The CDR3 DNA is TGTGCCAGCAGTTTATCAGGGACAACTGGAAACACCATATATTTT. It yields the protein CASSLSGTTGNTIYF. The chain joins TRBV27 to TRBJ1-3; D is possibly TRBD1 (6 bases). Germline CDR1 MNHEY, CDR2 SMNVEV (reference sequence). The CDR3 length is 15 residues. Between the trimmed V and J ends, which lost 0 bases and 2 bases, there was a span of 8 bases.

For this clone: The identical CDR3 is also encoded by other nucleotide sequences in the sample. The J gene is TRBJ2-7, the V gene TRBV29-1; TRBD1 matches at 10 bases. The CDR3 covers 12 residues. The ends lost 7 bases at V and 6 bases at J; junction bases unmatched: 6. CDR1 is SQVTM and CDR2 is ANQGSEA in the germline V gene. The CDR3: CSAGTGVREQYF. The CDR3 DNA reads TGCAGCGCCGGGACAGGGGTACGCGAGCAGTACTTC.

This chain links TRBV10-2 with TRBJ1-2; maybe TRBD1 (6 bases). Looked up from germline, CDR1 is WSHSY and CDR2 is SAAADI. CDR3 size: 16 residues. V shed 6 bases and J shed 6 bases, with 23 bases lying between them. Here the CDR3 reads CASSPKGVQGHNGYTF. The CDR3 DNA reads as TGCGCCAGCAGCCCAAAAGGGGTACAGGGACATAATGGCTACACCTTC.

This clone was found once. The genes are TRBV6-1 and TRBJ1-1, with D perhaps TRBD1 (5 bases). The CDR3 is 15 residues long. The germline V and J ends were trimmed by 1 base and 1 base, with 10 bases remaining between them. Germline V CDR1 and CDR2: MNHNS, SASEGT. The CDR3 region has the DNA TGTGCCAGCAGTGAAGGGGACCCGGCGAACACTGAAGCTTTCTTT. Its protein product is CASSEGDPANTEAFF.

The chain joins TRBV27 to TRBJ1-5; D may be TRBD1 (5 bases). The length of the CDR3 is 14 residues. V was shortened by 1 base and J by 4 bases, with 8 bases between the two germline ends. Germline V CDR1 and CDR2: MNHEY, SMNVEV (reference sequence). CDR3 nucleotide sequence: TGTGCCAGCAGTTTATGGGGGATTAATCAGCCCCAGCATTTT. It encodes CASSLWGINQPQHF.

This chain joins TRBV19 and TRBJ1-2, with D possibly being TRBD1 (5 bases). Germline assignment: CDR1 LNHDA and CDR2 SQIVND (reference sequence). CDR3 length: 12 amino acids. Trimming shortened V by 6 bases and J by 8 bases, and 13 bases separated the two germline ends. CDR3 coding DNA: TGTGCCAGTAGCAGTGTCCACAGGGGCTACACCTTC. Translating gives CASSSVHRGYTF.

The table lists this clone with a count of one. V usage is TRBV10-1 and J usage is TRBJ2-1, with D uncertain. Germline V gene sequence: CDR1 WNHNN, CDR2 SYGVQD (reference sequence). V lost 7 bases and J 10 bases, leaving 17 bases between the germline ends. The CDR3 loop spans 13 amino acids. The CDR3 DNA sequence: TGCGCCAGCAAGGACCGAACCGACGGGGAGCAGTTCTTC. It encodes CASKDRTDGEQFF.

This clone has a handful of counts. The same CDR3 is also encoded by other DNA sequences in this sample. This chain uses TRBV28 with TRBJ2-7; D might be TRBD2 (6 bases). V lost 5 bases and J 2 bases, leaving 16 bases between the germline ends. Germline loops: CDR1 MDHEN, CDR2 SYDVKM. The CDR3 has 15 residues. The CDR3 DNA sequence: TGTGCCAGCAGTCCCTCGGGGACTCCGGCCTACGAGCAGTACTTC. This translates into CASSPSGTPAYEQYF.

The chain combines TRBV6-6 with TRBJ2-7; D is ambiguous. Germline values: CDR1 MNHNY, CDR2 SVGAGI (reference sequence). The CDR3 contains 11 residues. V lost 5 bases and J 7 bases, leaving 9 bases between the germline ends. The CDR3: CASSAKKEQYF. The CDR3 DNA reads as TGTGCCAGCAGTGCCAAGAAAGAGCAGTACTTC.

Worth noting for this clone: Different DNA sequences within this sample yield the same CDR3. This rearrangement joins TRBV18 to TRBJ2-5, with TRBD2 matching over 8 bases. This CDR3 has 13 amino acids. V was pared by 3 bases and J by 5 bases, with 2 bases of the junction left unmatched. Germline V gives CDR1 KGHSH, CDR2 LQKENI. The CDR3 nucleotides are TGTGCCAGCTCACCGGGACTAGGGGAGACCCAGTACTTC. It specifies CASSPGLGETQYF.